A single sample is the source of the 27 T cell receptor beta chains below, sequenced in a study of T cells in Graves' hyperthyroidism and ophthalmopathy. TCR beta CDR3 sequences were amplified from RNA transcripts. The HTBI primer set served for first-round RT-PCR of the TCR CDR3. From the multiplex PCR reads, TCRdb called clonotypes with MiXCR, one entry per CDR3 protein. The sample lists under 650,000 distinct CDR3 sequences, 15% to 20% occurring once. The sequenced material came from blood. These receptors all come from a woman in her twenties or thirties with Graves' hyperthyroidism.

A few counts support this clonotype. The J gene is TRBJ2-4, the V gene TRBV5-1; possibly TRBD2 for D (6 bases). V was cut by 0 bases and J by 10 bases, with 8 bases left in between. Germline V gene lookup returns CDR1 SGHRS and CDR2 YFSETQ. CDR3 length equals 12 residues. The CDR3: CASSLGAGIQYF. The CDR3 nucleotides read TGCGCCAGCAGCTTGGGTGCGGGAATTCAGTACTTC.

For this clonotype: Mismatch with germline at one junction end may stem from a read error. The chain is built from TRBV18 and TRBJ2-5; D uncertain. This CDR3 has 14 residues. The germline V gene has CDR1 KGHSH and CDR2 LQKENI. The CDR3 is CANSPPSGWETQYF. In DNA, the CDR3 is TGTGCCAACTCACCGCCCAGTGGTTGGGAGACCCAGTACTTC.

The sample holds a few counts of this clonotype. The chain employs TRBV29-1 and TRBJ1-1; no reliable D call. There are 10 residues in the CDR3. Germline CDR1 is SQVTM and CDR2 is ANQGSEA. Trimming took 6 bases from V and 5 from J, leaving 7 bases between them. This CDR3 is CSVRATEAFF. CDR3 bases: TGCAGCGTAAGGGCAACTGAAGCTTTCTTT.

This clonotype has at least ten counts. The V call is TRBV28, the J call TRBJ2-5; D remains unclear. V lost 2 bases and J lost 2, with 9 bases in between. The V gene's germline CDR1 is MDHEN and CDR2 SYDVKM. This CDR3 region has 14 residues. The CDR3 here is CASSLDGPQETQYF. The CDR3, as DNA: TGTGCCAGCAGTTTAGACGGACCGCAAGAGACCCAGTACTTC. Using reference TRBV28 and TRBJ2-5 for the parts outside the CDR3, the full variable domain is DVKVTQSSRYLVKRTGEKVFLECVQDMDHENMFWYRQDPGLGLRLIYFSYDVKMKEKGDIPEGYSVSREKKERFSLILESASTNQTSMYLCASSLDGPQETQYFGPGTRLLVL.

Only a few counts were recorded for this clonotype. The chain couples TRBV5-1 to TRBJ2-1; TRBD2 might be the D (6 bases). The CDR3 has 18 amino acids. CDR1 and CDR2 from the germline V gene are SGHRS and YFSETQ. V was clipped by 4 bases and J by 6 bases, with 26 bases between them. The chain's CDR3 is CASSLGITSPGTRNEQFF. The CDR3 coding sequence is TGCGCCAGCAGCCTTGGGATCACGAGCCCCGGGACTCGCAATGAGCAGTTCTTC. Drawing the rest from reference TRBV5-1 and TRBJ2-1, the complete variable domain is KAGVTQTPRYLIKTRGQQVTLSCSPISGHRSVSWYQQTPGQGLQFLFEYFSETQRNKGNFPGRFSGRQFSNSRSEMNVSTLELGDSALYLCASSLGITSPGTRNEQFFGPGTRLTVL.

This clonotype has more than one count but fewer than ten. The chain combines TRBV27 with TRBJ2-2, with D unresolved. The V end was cut by 2 bases, the J end by 1 base, with 5 bases between. Germline V gene sequence: CDR1 MNHEY, CDR2 SMNVEV (reference sequence). The CDR3 covers 14 residues. The CDR3 spells CASSLHGNTGELFF. The DNA of the CDR3 is TGTGCCAGCAGTTTACACGGGAACACCGGGGAGCTGTTTTTT.

This chain links TRBV20-1 with TRBJ2-5; 13 nucleotides align to TRBD2. With V trimmed by 3 bases and J by 0 bases, 1 base remained unmatched. Germline assignment: CDR1 DFQATT and CDR2 SNEGSKA (reference sequence). CDR3 length: 15 residues. CDR3 sequence: CSASGTSGNQETQYF. In nucleotides, the CDR3 is TGCAGTGCTAGTGGGACTAGCGGGAACCAAGAGACCCAGTACTTC.

The sample holds many counts of this clonotype. CDR3 in amino acids: CAIKAGTGLAETQYF. CDR3 DNA sequence: TGTGCCATTAAGGCCGGGACAGGGTTGGCGGAGACCCAGTACTTC. The rearrangement links TRBV10-3 to TRBJ2-5, with 9 positions matching TRBD1. There are 15 residues in the CDR3. CDR1 is ENHRY, CDR2 SYGVKD, per germline. Trimming removed 9 bases from V and 5 bases from J; junction bases left unmatched: 13.

This clonotype was detected many times. V usage is TRBV3-1 and J usage is TRBJ1-1; 8 nucleotides align to TRBD1. V shed 4 bases, J shed 6 bases, and the junction held 13 bases outside the gene matches. Germline CDR1 and CDR2: LGHDT and YNNKEL (reference sequence). This CDR3 region has 16 residues. The CDR3 nucleotides are TGTGCCAGCAGCCTCCTAGCAGGGGGCGTGGAGGCTGAAGCTTTCTTT. Translating it yields CASSLLAGGVEAEAFF.

This clonotype was counted a few times. V is TRBV7-8 and J is TRBJ1-4, with 7 bases matching TRBD1. V lost 5 bases to trimming and J lost 7 bases; unmatched junction nucleotides: 13. Germline V gene data show CDR1 as SGHVS and CDR2 as FQNEAQ. This CDR3 region has 16 residues. CDR3 sequence: CASSLLPSRGVEKLFF. The DNA of the CDR3 is TGTGCCAGCAGCCTATTACCCAGCAGGGGGGTTGAAAAACTGTTTTTT.

This clonotype showed up many times. This chain joins TRBV2 and TRBJ2-7; D unclear. The V end lost 4 bases, the J end lost 4 bases, and 11 bases lay between the germline ends. The CDR3 consists of 13 residues. Germline assignment: CDR1 SNHLY and CDR2 FYNNEI. The CDR3 nucleotides read TGTGCCAGCAGTGCTGGGTATTTTTACGAGCAGTACTTC. This sequence encodes CASSAGYFYEQYF. The entire variable domain, with the rest obtained from reference TRBV2 and TRBJ2-7, is as follows: EPEVTQTPSHQVTQMGQEVILRCVPISNHLYFYWYRQILGQKVEFLVSFYNNEISEKSEIFDDQFSVERPDGSNFTLKIRSTKLEDSAMYFCASSAGYFYEQYFGPGTRLTVT.

The table lists this clonotype with many counts. The chain couples TRBV4-2 to TRBJ2-7, with a possible D match to TRBD1 (6 bases). There are 16 residues in the CDR3. Between the trimmed V and J ends, which lost 1 base and 0 bases, there was a span of 13 bases. The germline gives CDR1 LGHNA, CDR2 YNFKEQ. In DNA, the CDR3 is TGTGCCAGCAGCCAAGTTGGGGGCACAAACTCCTACGAGCAGTACTTC. It encodes CASSQVGGTNSYEQYF.

V gene TRBV7-2 combines with J gene TRBJ2-1; D is unclear. Trimming pared 4 bases from V and 4 bases from J, leaving 14 bases between. Germline V lookup: CDR1 SGHTA, CDR2 FQGNSA. The CDR3 loop spans 15 amino acids. In nucleotides, the CDR3 is TGTGCCAGCAGCTCCCAGTCTTTTGCATACAATGAGCAGTTCTTC. This sequence encodes CASSSQSFAYNEQFF. Looking up the rest from reference TRBV7-2 and TRBJ2-1 gives the full variable domain: GAGVSQSPSNKVTEKGKDVELRCDPISGHTALYWYRQSLGQGLEFLIYFQGNSAPDKSGLPSDRFSAERTGGSVSTLTIQRTQQEDSAVYLCASSSQSFAYNEQFFGPGTRLTVL.

There are many counts of this clonotype. V usage is TRBV6-1 and J usage is TRBJ2-3, with TRBD2 matching over 7 bases. The CDR3 sequence is 14 residues long. After removal of 8 bases from V and 1 base from J, the junction contained 6 bases not matched to a gene. Looked up from germline, CDR1 is MNHNS and CDR2 is SASEGT. As DNA, the CDR3 is TGTGCCAGCGGTAGGGCGGGAGGCACAGATACGCAGTATTTT. Its translation is CASGRAGGTDTQYF.

The rearrangement links TRBV10-1 to TRBJ2-2; D is perhaps TRBD1 or TRBD2 (5 bases each). The germline CDR1 and CDR2 sequences are WNHNN and SYGVQD (reference sequence). This CDR3 region has 13 residues. Deletions cut 6 bases from V and 6 bases from J, with 11 bases between. The DNA for the CDR3 is TGCGCCAGCAGCCAGGGAGACGCCGGGGAGCTGTTTTTT. It encodes CASSQGDAGELFF.

This clonotype was picked up a small number of times. The chain uses TRBV24-1 and TRBJ1-4; possibly TRBD1 for D (5 bases). Per germline, CDR1 KGHDR and CDR2 SFDVKD. Trimming removed 5 bases at V and 4 bases at J, with 10 bases between. The CDR3 runs 14 residues. The CDR3 region is CATSAGGYNEKLFF. The CDR3 DNA is TGTGCCACCAGTGCGGGGGGTTATAATGAAAAACTGTTTTTT.

This clonotype was detected many times. V and J are TRBV12-3 or TRBV12-4 and TRBJ1-1; maybe TRBD1 (6 bases). Trimming took off 3 bases at V and 6 bases at J, with 11 bases between the two ends. CDR3 size: 13 residues. In nucleotides, the CDR3 is TGTGCCAGCAGTTTGAAGGGGGGCGCTGAAGCTTTCTTT. As protein: CASSLKGGAEAFF.

There are many counts of this clonotype. The chain links TRBV12-3 or TRBV12-4 to TRBJ1-2; the D gene is possibly TRBD1 (6 bases). The CDR3 runs to 13 residues. Trimming shortened V by 6 bases and J by 2 bases, and 10 bases separated the two germline ends. CDR3 sequence: CASSLGQNYGYTF. For the CDR3, the DNA is TGTGCCAGCAGCCTTGGACAGAACTATGGCTACACCTTC.

This clonotype was observed a handful of times. The chain carries TRBV7-6 and TRBJ1-2, with 10 nucleotides matching TRBD1. The V segment lost 5 bases and the J segment 4 bases; nucleotides outside the gene matches: 4. The germline V gene has CDR1 SGHVS and CDR2 FNYEAQ. The CDR3 contains 14 residues. The CDR3 protein is CASSRDRGVYGYTF. In DNA, the CDR3 is TGTGCCAGCAGCCGGGACAGGGGAGTCTATGGCTACACCTTC.

This clonotype was seen a few times. Mismatch with germline at one junction end may stem from a read error. The gene calls are TRBV20-1 and TRBJ2-5, with D possibly being TRBD2 (5 bases). The CDR3 length is 17 residues. CDR1 and CDR2 from the germline V gene are DFQATT and SNEGSKA (reference sequence). The CDR3 loop reads CSASILGSETPQEIQYF. In DNA form, the CDR3 reads TGCAGTGCTAGTATCTTGGGGAGCGAGACACCCCAAGAGATCCAGTACTTC.

This clonotype came up a few times. The chain employs TRBV29-1 and TRBJ1-5, with 8 positions matching TRBD1. The germline V gene encodes CDR1 SQVTM and CDR2 ANQGSEA. V gave up 4 bases and J gave up 4 bases; unmatched junction bases: 12. CDR3 length: 16 amino acids. In DNA form, the CDR3 reads TGCAGCGTTGGACCCCGCGGGACAGGCCATAATCAGCCCCAGCATTTT. This sequence encodes CSVGPRGTGHNQPQHF. The full variable domain, in which reference TRBV29-1 and TRBJ1-5 provide the parts outside the CDR3, is SAVISQKPSRDICQRGTSLTIQCQVDSQVTMMFWYRQQPGQSLTLIATANQGSEATYESGFVIDKFPISRPNLTFSTLTVSNMSPEDSSIYLCSVGPRGTGHNQPQHFGDGTRLSIL.

This clonotype has at least ten counts. The rearrangement joins TRBV2 to TRBJ2-1; D might be TRBD1 (6 bases). Germline CDR1 is SNHLY and CDR2 is FYNNEI. V lost 3 bases to trimming and J lost 2 bases, with 11 bases between them. CDR3 length: 15 amino acids. CDR3 protein: CASSEPGTPYNEQFF. The CDR3 DNA follows: TGTGCCAGCAGTGAGCCCGGGACACCCTACAATGAGCAGTTCTTC.

On this clonotype itself: No DNA is shown, since the ends of the CDR3 on it are uncertain; the CDR3 is the one TCRdb lists. The rearrangement links TRBV27 to TRBJ1-2. Inclusive of both ends, the CDR3 amounts to 20 amino acids. Germline CDR1 and CDR2: MNHEY and SMNVEV (reference sequence). CDR3 sequence: CASSPGREQYFGPGNYGYTF.

The V gene is TRBV27, the J gene TRBJ2-1; D gene ambiguous. This CDR3 contains 14 residues. Germline V CDR1 and CDR2: MNHEY, SMNVEV (reference sequence). V lost 2 bases and J 6 bases, leaving 11 bases between the germline ends. The DNA of the CDR3 is TGTGCCAGCAGTTTAAACTCTAGGTTCAATGAGCAGTTCTTC. This gives the protein CASSLNSRFNEQFF.

The J gene is TRBJ2-1, the V gene TRBV27; TRBD2 agrees at 7 bases. In germline, CDR1 is MNHEY, CDR2 SMNVEV (reference sequence). The CDR3 contains 16 residues. V lost 3 bases and J lost 0; bases outside the gene matches: 5. Here the CDR3 reads CASSLAGVGSYNEQFF. As DNA, the CDR3 is TGTGCCAGCAGTTTGGCGGGAGTGGGCTCCTACAATGAGCAGTTCTTC.

This chain connects TRBV14 to TRBJ1-1; unclear D gene. CDR1 and CDR2 from the germline V gene are SGHDN and FVKESK. The V gene lost 0 bases and the J gene lost 3 bases, with 14 bases spanning the gap. This CDR3 spans 16 amino acids. The CDR3 loop reads CASSQDWGGMYTEAFF. The CDR3 coding sequence is TGTGCCAGCAGCCAAGATTGGGGAGGGATGTACACTGAAGCTTTCTTT.

On this clonotype itself: It may be a read error: a sequence one base away is much more abundant. This chain links TRBV5-5 with TRBJ2-3, with a tentative D call TRBD1 (6 bases). V lost 3 bases, J lost 2 bases, and 19 bases lay in between. CDR1 is SGHKS, CDR2 YYEKEE, per germline (reference sequence). The length of the CDR3 is 17 residues. CDR3 sequence: CASSSPGLGQFTDTQYF. Here the CDR3 DNA reads TGTGCCAGCAGCTCACCTGGTTTGGGACAATTCACAGATACGCAGTATTTT.